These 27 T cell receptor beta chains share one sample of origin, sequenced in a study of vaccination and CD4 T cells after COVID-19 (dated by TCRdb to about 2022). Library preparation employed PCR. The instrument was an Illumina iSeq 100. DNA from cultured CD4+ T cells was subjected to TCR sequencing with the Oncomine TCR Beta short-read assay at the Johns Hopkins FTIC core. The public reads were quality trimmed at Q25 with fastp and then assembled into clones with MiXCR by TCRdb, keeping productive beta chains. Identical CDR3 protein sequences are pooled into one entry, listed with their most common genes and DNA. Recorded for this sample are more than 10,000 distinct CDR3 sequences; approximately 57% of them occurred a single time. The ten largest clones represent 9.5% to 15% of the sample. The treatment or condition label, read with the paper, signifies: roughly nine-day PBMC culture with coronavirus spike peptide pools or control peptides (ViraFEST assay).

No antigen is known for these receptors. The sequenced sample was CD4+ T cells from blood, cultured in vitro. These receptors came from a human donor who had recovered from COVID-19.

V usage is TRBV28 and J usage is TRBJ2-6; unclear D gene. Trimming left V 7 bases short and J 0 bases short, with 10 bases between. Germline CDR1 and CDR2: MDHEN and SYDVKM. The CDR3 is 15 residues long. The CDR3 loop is CASTQYGSGANVLTF. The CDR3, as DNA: TGTGCCAGCACCCAATATGGCTCTGGGGCCAACGTCCTGACTTTC.

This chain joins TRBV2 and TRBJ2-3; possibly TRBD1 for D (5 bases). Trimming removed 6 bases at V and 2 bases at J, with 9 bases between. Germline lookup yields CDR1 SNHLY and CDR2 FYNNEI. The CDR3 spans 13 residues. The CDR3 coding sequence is TGTGCCAGCAGGGGGCAATACACAGATACGCAGTATTTT. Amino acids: CASRGQYTDTQYF.

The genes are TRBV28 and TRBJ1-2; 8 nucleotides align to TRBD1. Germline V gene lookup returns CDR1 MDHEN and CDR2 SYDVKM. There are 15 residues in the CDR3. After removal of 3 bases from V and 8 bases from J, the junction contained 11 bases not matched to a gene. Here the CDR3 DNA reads TGTGCCAGCAGTTTGGTGGACAGGGCTCGGGGCGGCTACACCTTC. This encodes CASSLVDRARGGYTF.

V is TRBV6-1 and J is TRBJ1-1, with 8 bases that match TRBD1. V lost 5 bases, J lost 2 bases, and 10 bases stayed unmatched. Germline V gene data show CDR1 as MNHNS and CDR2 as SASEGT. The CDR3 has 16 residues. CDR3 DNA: TGTGCCAGCAGTAAACTTCCAGGGGGCTCTAACACTGAAGCTTTCTTT. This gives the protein CASSKLPGGSNTEAFF.

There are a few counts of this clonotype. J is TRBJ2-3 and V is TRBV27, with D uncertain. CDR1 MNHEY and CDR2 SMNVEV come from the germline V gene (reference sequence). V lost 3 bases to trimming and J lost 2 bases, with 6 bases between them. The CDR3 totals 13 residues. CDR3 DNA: TGTGCCAGCAGTTTGATGCACACAGATACGCAGTATTTT. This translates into CASSLMHTDTQYF.

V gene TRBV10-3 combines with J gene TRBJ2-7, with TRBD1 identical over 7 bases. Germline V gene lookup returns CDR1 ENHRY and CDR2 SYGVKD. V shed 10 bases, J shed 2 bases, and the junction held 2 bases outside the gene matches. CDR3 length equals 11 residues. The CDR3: CATQGTYEQYF. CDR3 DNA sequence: TGTGCCACACAGGGGACCTACGAGCAGTACTTC.

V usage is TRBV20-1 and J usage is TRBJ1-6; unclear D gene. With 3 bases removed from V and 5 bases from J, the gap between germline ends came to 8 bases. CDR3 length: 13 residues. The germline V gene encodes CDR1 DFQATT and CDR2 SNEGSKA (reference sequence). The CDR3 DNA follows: TGCAGTGCTAGGCCCACTAATAATTCACCCCTCCACTTT. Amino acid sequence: CSARPTNNSPLHF.

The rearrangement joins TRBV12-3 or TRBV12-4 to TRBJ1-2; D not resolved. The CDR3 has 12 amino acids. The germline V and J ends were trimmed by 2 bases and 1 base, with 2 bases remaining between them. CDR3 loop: CASSLHNYGYTF. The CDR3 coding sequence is TGTGCCAGCAGTTTACATAACTATGGCTACACCTTC.

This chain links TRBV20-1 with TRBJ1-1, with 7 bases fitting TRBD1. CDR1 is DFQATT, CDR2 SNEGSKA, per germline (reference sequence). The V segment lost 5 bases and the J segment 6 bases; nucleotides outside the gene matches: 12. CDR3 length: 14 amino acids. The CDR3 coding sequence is TGCAGTGCTGGAGGACAGGTCGTTGGCGCTGAAGCTTTCTTT. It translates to CSAGGQVVGAEAFF.

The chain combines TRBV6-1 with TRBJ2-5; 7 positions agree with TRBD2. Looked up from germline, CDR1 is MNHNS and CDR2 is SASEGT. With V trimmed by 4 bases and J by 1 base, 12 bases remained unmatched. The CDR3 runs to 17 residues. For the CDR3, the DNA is TGTGCCAGCAGTGGCGCCTGGTGGGGGGGACCCCAAGAGACCCAGTACTTC. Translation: CASSGAWWGGPQETQYF.

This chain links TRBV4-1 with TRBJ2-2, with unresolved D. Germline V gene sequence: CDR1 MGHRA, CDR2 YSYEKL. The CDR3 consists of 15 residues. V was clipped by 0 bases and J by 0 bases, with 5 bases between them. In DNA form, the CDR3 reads TGCGCCAGCAGCCAAGACGCCGCGAACACCGGGGAGCTGTTTTTT. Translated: CASSQDAANTGELFF.

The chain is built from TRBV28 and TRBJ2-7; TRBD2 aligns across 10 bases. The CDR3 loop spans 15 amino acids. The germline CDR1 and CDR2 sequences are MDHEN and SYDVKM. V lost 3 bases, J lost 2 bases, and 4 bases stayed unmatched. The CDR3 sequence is CASSLTSGLTYEQYF. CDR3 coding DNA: TGTGCCAGCAGTTTGACTAGCGGGCTGACCTACGAGCAGTACTTC. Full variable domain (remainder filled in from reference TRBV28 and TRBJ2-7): DVKVTQSSRYLVKRTGEKVFLECVQDMDHENMFWYRQDPGLGLRLIYFSYDVKMKEKGDIPEGYSVSREKKERFSLILESASTNQTSMYLCASSLTSGLTYEQYFGPGTRLTVT.

CDR3 coding DNA: TGCGCCAGCAGTGTTGGGGGGTTAGCCAAAAACATTCAGTACTTC. It is translated as CASSVGGLAKNIQYF. The chain combines TRBV10-1 with TRBJ2-4, with TRBD2 as a possible D gene (6 bases). The germline gives CDR1 WNHNN, CDR2 SYGVQD (reference sequence). V dropped 4 bases and J dropped 0 bases, with 10 bases sitting between them. The CDR3 extends over 15 amino acids.

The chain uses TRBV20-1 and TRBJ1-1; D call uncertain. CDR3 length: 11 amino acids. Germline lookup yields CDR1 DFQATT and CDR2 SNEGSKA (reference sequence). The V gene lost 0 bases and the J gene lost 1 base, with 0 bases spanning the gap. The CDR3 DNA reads TGCAGTGCTAGAGAGAACACTGAAGCTTTCTTT. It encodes CSARENTEAFF.

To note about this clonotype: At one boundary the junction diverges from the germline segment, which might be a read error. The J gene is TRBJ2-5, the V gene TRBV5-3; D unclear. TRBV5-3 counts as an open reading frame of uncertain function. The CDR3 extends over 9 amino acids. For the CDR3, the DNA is TGTGTCGACCAAGAGACCCAGCACTTC. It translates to CVDQETQHF.

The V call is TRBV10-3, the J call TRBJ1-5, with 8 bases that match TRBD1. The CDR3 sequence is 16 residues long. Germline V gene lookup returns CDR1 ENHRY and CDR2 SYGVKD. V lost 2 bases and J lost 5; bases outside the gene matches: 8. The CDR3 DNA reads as TGTGCCATCAGTGAGAGGGGGGGACAGGCCGATCAGCCCCAGCATTTT. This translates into CAISERGGQADQPQHF.

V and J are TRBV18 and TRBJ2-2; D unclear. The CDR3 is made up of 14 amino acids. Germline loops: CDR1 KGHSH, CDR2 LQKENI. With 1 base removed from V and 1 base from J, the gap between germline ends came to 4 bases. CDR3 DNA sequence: TGTGCCAGCTCACCACGGAGGAACACCGGGGAGCTGTTTTTT. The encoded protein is CASSPRRNTGELFF. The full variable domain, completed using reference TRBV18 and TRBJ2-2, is NAGVMQNPRHLVRRRGQEARLRCSPMKGHSHVYWYRQLPEEGLKFMVYLQKENIIDESGMPKERFSAEFPKEGPSILRIQQVVRGDSAAYFCASSPRRNTGELFFGEGSRLTVL.

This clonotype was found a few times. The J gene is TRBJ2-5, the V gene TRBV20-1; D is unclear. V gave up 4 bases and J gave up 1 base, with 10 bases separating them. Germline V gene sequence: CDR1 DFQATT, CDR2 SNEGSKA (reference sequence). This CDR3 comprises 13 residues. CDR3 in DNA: TGCAGTGCTACGCCGGGCCTCCAAGAGACCCAGTACTTC. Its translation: CSATPGLQETQYF.

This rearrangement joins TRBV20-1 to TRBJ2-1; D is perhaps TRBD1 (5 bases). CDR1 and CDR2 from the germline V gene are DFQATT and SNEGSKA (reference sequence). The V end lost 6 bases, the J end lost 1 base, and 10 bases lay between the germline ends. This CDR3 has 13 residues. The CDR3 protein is CSAIGQSYNEQFF. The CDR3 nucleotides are TGCAGTGCCATAGGACAATCCTACAATGAGCAGTTCTTC.

The CDR3 protein is CASTLDRVGSGANVLTF. CDR3 nucleotide sequence: TGTGCCAGCACTCTGGACAGGGTGGGCTCTGGGGCCAACGTCCTGACTTTC. V and J are TRBV2 and TRBJ2-6, with 8 bases identical to TRBD1. Germline assignment: CDR1 SNHLY and CDR2 FYNNEI. The CDR3 runs 17 residues. J was trimmed by 0 bases and V by 7 bases; bases with no gene match: 8.

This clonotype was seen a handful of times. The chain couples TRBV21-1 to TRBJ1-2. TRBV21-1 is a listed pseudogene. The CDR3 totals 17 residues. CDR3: CASRSLWRQVLNYGYTF. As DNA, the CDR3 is TGTGCCAGCAGATCCCTCTGGCGACAAGTCCTTAACTATGGCTACACCTTC.

The CDR3 nucleotides are TGTGCCAGTAGTATATCTGGGGCCAACGTCCTGACTTTC. This gives the protein CASSISGANVLTF. The chain is built from TRBV19 and TRBJ2-6; D remains unclear. The V and J ends lost 2 bases and 1 base respectively, with 0 bases between them. Germline V CDR1 and CDR2: LNHDA, SQIVND (reference sequence). The CDR3 extends over 13 amino acids.

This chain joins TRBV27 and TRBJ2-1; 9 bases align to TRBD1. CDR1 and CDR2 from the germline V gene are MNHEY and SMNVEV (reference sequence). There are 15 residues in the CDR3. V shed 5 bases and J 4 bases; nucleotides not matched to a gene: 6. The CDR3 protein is CASSTTGTGYNEQFF. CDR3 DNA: TGTGCCAGCAGTACTACCGGGACAGGGTACAATGAGCAGTTCTTC.

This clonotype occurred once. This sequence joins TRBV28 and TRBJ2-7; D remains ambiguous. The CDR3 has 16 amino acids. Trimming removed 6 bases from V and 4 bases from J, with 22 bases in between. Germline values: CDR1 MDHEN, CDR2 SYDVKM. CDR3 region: CASRKYSLRRIYEQYF. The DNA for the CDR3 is TGTGCCAGCAGAAAATACTCCTTGAGACGGATATACGAGCAGTACTTC.

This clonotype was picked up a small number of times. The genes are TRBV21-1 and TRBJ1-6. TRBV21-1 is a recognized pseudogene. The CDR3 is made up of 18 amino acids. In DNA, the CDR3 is TGTGCCAGCAGCATAGGATCCTGGGGAGTCAGAGGCGATTCACCCCTCCACTTT. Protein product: CASSIGSWGVRGDSPLHF.

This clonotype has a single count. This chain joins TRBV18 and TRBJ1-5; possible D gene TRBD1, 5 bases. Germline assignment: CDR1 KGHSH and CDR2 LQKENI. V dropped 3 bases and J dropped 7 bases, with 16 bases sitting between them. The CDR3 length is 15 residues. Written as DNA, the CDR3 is TGTGCCAGCTCACCCCCAGGGCGGGTTGACCAGCCCCAGCATTTT. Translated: CASSPPGRVDQPQHF.

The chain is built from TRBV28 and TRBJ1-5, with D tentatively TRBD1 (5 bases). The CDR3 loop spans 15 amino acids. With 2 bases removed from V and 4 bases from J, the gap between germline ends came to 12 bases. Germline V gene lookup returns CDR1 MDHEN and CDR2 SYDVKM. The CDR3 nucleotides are TGTGCCAGCAGTTTAGAACCGGGGCCGAATCAGCCCCAGCATTTT. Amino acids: CASSLEPGPNQPQHF.